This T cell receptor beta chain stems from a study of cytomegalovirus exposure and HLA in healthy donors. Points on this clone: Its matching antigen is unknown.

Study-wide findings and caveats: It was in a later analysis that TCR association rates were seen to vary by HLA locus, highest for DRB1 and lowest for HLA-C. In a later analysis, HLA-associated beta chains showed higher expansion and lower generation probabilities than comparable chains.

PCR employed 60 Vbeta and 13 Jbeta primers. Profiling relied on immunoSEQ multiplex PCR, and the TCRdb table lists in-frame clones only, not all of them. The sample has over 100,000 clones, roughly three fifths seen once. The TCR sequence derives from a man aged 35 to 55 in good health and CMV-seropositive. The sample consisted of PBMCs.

The CDR3 DNA reads as TGTGCCAGCAGCAAGGACAGACTTAATTCACCCCTCCACTTT. It encodes CASSKDRLNSPLHF. V gene TRBV11-2 combines with J gene TRBJ1-6; the D gene is possibly TRBD1 (6 bases). Deletions cut 5 bases from V and 6 bases from J, with 11 bases between. This CDR3 region has 14 residues. Per the germline V gene, CDR1 is SGHAT and CDR2 is FQNNGV.